The 2 T cell receptor beta chains in this list originate from one sample, sequenced in a study of blood T cell repertoires in COVID-19. TCRdb's copy holds only in-frame clones and misses some; the assay was immunoSEQ multiplex PCR. Counted here are about 100,000 clones, 70% to 90% occurring once; the ten biggest clones make up over 10%. The specimen was peripheral blood. Every receptor here comes from a man aged 45-65 years with active or convalescent COVID-19.

This chain links TRBV7-2 with TRBJ1-2; 9 bases are a match to TRBD1. Germline V CDR1 and CDR2: SGHTA, FQGNSA. This CDR3 contains 15 residues. V shed 5 bases, J shed 5 bases, and the junction held 9 bases outside the gene matches. Written as DNA, the CDR3 is TGTGCCAGCAGCCCGAGGACAGGGGCGGGATATGGCTACACCTTC. It specifies CASSPRTGAGYGYTF.

The chain employs TRBV12-3 or TRBV12-4 and TRBJ2-7; no reliable D call. CDR3 length equals 11 residues. Trimming took 5 bases from V and 2 from J, leaving 4 bases between them. The CDR3 DNA sequence: TGTGCCAGCAGTGTAACCTACGAGCAGTACTTC. It yields the protein CASSVTYEQYF.